One and the same sample provided the 5 T cell receptor beta chains below, sequenced in a study of blood T cell repertoires in COVID-19. Profiling relied on immunoSEQ multiplex PCR, and the TCRdb table lists in-frame clones only, not all of them. This repertoire shows 300,000 to 350,000 clones, 90% found once; its top ten account for 3.5% to 4.5%. Input material: PBMCs or T cells enriched from blood (not recorded which). The receptors stem from a woman under 30 with acute COVID-19.

This chain connects TRBV4-2 to TRBJ2-1; TRBD2 agrees at 14 bases. Germline V gene sequence: CDR1 LGHNA, CDR2 YNFKEQ. J was trimmed by 7 bases and V by 1 base; bases with no gene match: 6. This CDR3 comprises 17 residues. The CDR3 sequence is CASSQVTSGRASNEQFF. In nucleotides, the CDR3 is TGTGCCAGCAGCCAAGTGACTAGCGGGAGGGCCTCGAATGAGCAGTTCTTC.

The DNA for the CDR3 is TGCGCCAGCAGCTTGGAGGGCGGGAGGGCAGGTGAGCAGTTCTTC. It translates to CASSLEGGRAGEQFF. V gene TRBV5-1 combines with J gene TRBJ2-1, with TRBD2 matching 9 bases. V lost 0 bases, J lost 9 bases, and 7 bases stayed unmatched. CDR1 is SGHRS and CDR2 is YFSETQ in the germline V gene. This CDR3 is 15 amino acids long.

The V call is TRBV6-5, the J call TRBJ2-3; 9 bases map to TRBD2. The CDR3 sequence is 15 residues long. V dropped 6 bases and J dropped 3; count of bases not matched to a gene: 7. Germline V gene lookup returns CDR1 MNHEY and CDR2 SVGAGI. CDR3: CASRNSGSSTDTQYF. The DNA for the CDR3 is TGTGCCAGCAGAAATAGCGGGAGCTCAACAGATACGCAGTATTTT.

The CDR3 region is CASSTRDPGHLSNQPQHF. In DNA, the CDR3 is TGTGCCAGTAGTACCCGAGATCCGGGACACTTAAGCAATCAGCCCCAGCATTTT. The chain carries TRBV19 and TRBJ1-5, with D possibly matching TRBD1 (6 bases). Germline loops: CDR1 LNHDA, CDR2 SQIVND (reference sequence). This CDR3 has 18 residues. V was pared by 4 bases and J by 1 base, with 20 bases between.

The V and J genes are TRBV2 and TRBJ1-5; D call uncertain. CDR1 and CDR2 (germline): SNHLY, FYNNEI. The germline V and J ends were trimmed by 7 bases and 4 bases, with 8 bases remaining between them. There are 12 residues in the CDR3. The CDR3 sequence: CASTYANQPQHF. In DNA, the CDR3 is TGTGCCAGCACGTACGCGAATCAGCCCCAGCATTTT.